This is a list of T cell receptor beta chains from one sample in a study of cytomegalovirus exposure and HLA in healthy donors. Using immunoSEQ multiplex PCR, the repertoire was profiled, and TCRdb retains in-frame clones only, with some absent. The sample holds about 280,000 clones, over 85% seen once. The sequencing input was PBMCs. These receptors were collected from a woman between 18 and 29 years old in good health and CMV-seronegative. The CDR3 runs from the conserved cysteine through the conserved F or W. D genes are given only for firm matches. Clone size is not always given. Where it is, it says once, few, many or a class for expanded clones.

J	D	size	V	DNA	CDR3
TRBJ1-5	TRBD1	NA	TRBV6-6	TGTGCCAGCAGCTCGGGACAGCTTAATCAGCCCCAGCATTTT	CASSSGQLNQPQHF
TRBJ1-1	NA	NA	TRBV6-5	TGTGCCAGCAGCGCCGCAATGGGAGTGAACACTGAAGCTTTCTTT	CASSAAMGVNTEAFF
TRBJ2-7	NA	NA	TRBV14	TGTGCCAGCAGCCCCCAACCCGGGACTTACGAGCAGTACTTC	CASSPQPGTYEQYF
TRBJ2-4	NA	NA	TRBV4-1	TGCGCCAGCAGCCCCCCAACCGATGCGGGAAACATTCAGTACTTC	CASSPPTDAGNIQYF
TRBJ2-7	NA	NA	TRBV21-1	TGTGCCAGCAGCACCGGAGAGGGGGCCTACGAGCAGTACTTC	CASSTGEGAYEQYF
TRBJ1-1	NA	NA	TRBV7-7	TGTGCCAGCAGCCAAGAGTTGAACACTGAAGCTTTCTTT	CASSQELNTEAFF
TRBJ2-3	TRBD2	NA	TRBV5-1	TGCGCCAGCAGCTTACTAGCGGGGGGGCGGGATACGCAGTATTTT	CASSLLAGGRDTQYF
TRBJ2-7	NA	NA	TRBV9	TGTGCCAGCAGCCCAGGTGGGGAGACCTACGAGCAGTACTTC	CASSPGGETYEQYF
TRBJ2-7	TRBD2	NA	TRBV11-2	TGTGCCAGCAGCCGACCCGGGACTAGCTACGAGCAGTACTTC	CASSRPGTSYEQYF
TRBJ2-7	NA	NA	TRBV27	TGTGCCAGCATTTCGGACGAGCAGTACTTC	CASISDEQYF
TRBJ1-2	NA	NA	TRBV19	TGTGCCAGTAGTATAATCCGGACAAAGGGTCCTTCCTATGGCTACACCTTC	CASSIIRTKGPSYGYTF
TRBJ2-5	NA	NA	TRBV4-1	TGCGCCAGCAGCCAAGTGGCCAACAGGGCCCAAGAGACCCAGTACTTC	CASSQVANRAQETQYF
TRBJ2-6	NA	few	TRBV19	TGTGCCAGTAGTATTGAGCTCTCTGGGGCCAACGTCCTGACTTTC	CASSIELSGANVLTF
TRBJ2-4	TRBD2	once	TRBV9	TGTGTCAGCAGCGCCGGGAGGGAAAACATTCAGTACTTC	CVSSAGRENIQYF
TRBJ1-2	TRBD1	NA	TRBV19	TGTGCCAGTAGGCGGGACAGCGGAGCCTATGGCTACACCTTC	CASRRDSGAYGYTF
TRBJ2-3	NA	NA	TRBV5-1	TGCGCCAGCGGGAACTTAGCGGACACAGATACGCAGTATTTT	CASGNLADTDTQYF
TRBJ2-7	NA	few	TRBV30	TGTGCCTGGAGGGGTACAGGGTCTACTAACGAGCAGTACTTC	CAWRGTGSTNEQYF
TRBJ2-1	TRBD2	NA	TRBV19	TGTGCCAGTAGAATGGGGAGCGGGGGGTACAATGAGCAGTTCTTC	CASRMGSGGYNEQFF
TRBJ2-5	TRBD2	NA	TRBV5-1	TGCGCCAGCAGCTCAGCGGGGGAGACCCAGTACTTC	CASSSAGETQYF
TRBJ1-2	TRBD1	NA	TRBV15	TGTGCCACCAGCAGGAGGGACAGCAACTATGGCTACACCTTC	CATSRRDSNYGYTF
TRBJ2-7	NA	NA	TRBV5-1	TGCGCCAGCAGCTTGGAGAGGGTAACCCCGGGCGAGCAGTACTTC	CASSLERVTPGEQYF
TRBJ2-1	TRBD2	NA	TRBV5-6	TGTGCCAGCAGCTTGTTTCCTAGCGGGGTGAATGAGCAGTTCTTC	CASSLFPSGVNEQFF
TRBJ2-5	NA	NA	TRBV30	TGTGCCTGGACCCCGGGACTGGGGACCCAGTACTTC	CAWTPGLGTQYF
TRBJ2-2	NA	NA	TRBV11-1	TGTGCCAGCAGCTTAGAGAGGCGGGACACCGGGGAGCTGTTTTTT	CASSLERRDTGELFF
TRBJ2-7	TRBD1	NA	TRBV4-1	TGCGCCAGCAGCGACTCTCGGCGAAAGGGGGCCGACGAGCAGTACTTC	CASSDSRRKGADEQYF
TRBJ1-1	TRBD1	NA	TRBV18	TGTGCCAGCTCACCACCGAATCGGCCGACAGGGGGAGCCACTGAAGCTTTCTTT	CASSPPNRPTGGATEAFF
TRBJ1-6	TRBD1	few	TRBV6-5	TGTGCCAGCAGTTACTCAGGGACAGGGTATTCACCCCTCCACTTT	CASSYSGTGYSPLHF
TRBJ2-2	TRBD2	NA	TRBV4-1	TGCGCCAGCAGACTGACTAGCGAACACACCGGGGAGCTGTTTTTT	CASRLTSEHTGELFF
TRBJ2-1	NA	NA	TRBV11-2	TGTGCCAGCAACCATCCAGGGGATCGGGGCAATGAGCAGTTCTTC	CASNHPGDRGNEQFF
TRBJ2-2	TRBD2	once	TRBV9	TGTGCCAGCAGCGTACCTCAGACTAGCGGTAACACCGGGGAGCTGTTTTTT	CASSVPQTSGNTGELFF
TRBJ2-7	NA	NA	TRBV4-1	TGCGCCAGCAGCCAAGATTACGGTCGCGAGCAGTACTTC	CASSQDYGREQYF
TRBJ2-3	NA	NA	TRBV29-1	TGCAGCGGTGGAGCTAGCACAGATACGCAGTATTTT	CSGGASTDTQYF
TRBJ1-2	TRBD1	once	TRBV6-1	TGTGCCAGCAAGAGGTACGGGGACAGCTATGGCTACACCTTC	CASKRYGDSYGYTF
TRBJ1-5	TRBD1	once	TRBV9	TGTGCCAGCAGTACCGGACAGGACAATCAGCCCCAGCATTTT	CASSTGQDNQPQHF
TRBJ1-1	NA	NA	TRBV11-2	TGTGCCAGCAGCTTAGGGGGGACTAACACTGAAGCTTTCTTT	CASSLGGTNTEAFF
TRBJ2-1	TRBD2	once	TRBV29-1	TGCAGCGTTGAATTTATGCGATATGGACACCCAACCGGGGGGGTCTACAATGAGCAGTTCTTC	CSVEFMRYGHPTGGVYNEQFF
TRBJ2-5	TRBD1	NA	TRBV2	TGTGCCAGCAGTGAATTCGGGACAGCCCAAGAGACCCAGTACTTC	CASSEFGTAQETQYF
TRBJ2-6	TRBD1	NA	TRBV27	TGTGCCAGCAGTTCCTTCGGGACAGGGGACTCTGGGGCCAACGTCCTGACTTTC	CASSSFGTGDSGANVLTF
TRBJ2-3	NA	NA	TRBV29-1	TGCAGCGTTGAGGAGAACACAGATACGCAGTATTTT	CSVEENTDTQYF
TRBJ2-2	NA	NA	TRBV7-2	TGTGCCAGCAGCCCACGACGGAGACTGATCACCGGGGAGCTGTTTTTT	CASSPRRRLITGELFF